The 10 T cell receptor beta chains given below trace back to one sample, sequenced in a study of beta chain features in type 1 diabetes. Study-level findings and limits: When Type 1 diabetes patients were examined, their TCRB CDR3s proved moderately but significantly shorter in all four CD4+ subsets.

These receptors' targets are unknown. The study reverse transcribed the entire isolated RNA, so it sequenced expressed TCRB transcripts. Repertoires were generated with immunoSEQ multiplex PCR, while TCRdb's copy carries only in-frame clones and drops some. The sample comprises about 70,000 clones, roughly 50% of which are singletons, and roughly 0.7% rests with the top ten. Sequencing was performed on central memory CD4+ T cells from blood. All receptors come from a man aged 25 to 40 with type 1 diabetes.

This chain connects TRBV19 to TRBJ1-2, with 8 bases identical to TRBD1. J lost 2 bases, V lost 9 bases, and 5 bases had no gene match. The CDR3 totals 13 residues. Germline loops: CDR1 LNHDA, CDR2 SQIVND (reference sequence). The chain's CDR3 is CASNRGKNYGYTF. The CDR3 DNA reads TGTGCCAGCAACAGGGGGAAGAACTATGGCTACACCTTC.

The rearrangement uses TRBV7-8 and TRBJ2-6, with TRBD1 matching over 9 bases. Germline V lookup: CDR1 SGHVS, CDR2 FQNEAQ. Germline trimming cut 5 bases from V and 2 bases from J; bases unmatched to any gene: 7. This CDR3 is built from 17 residues. Here the CDR3 reads CASSPQGASAGANVLTF. The DNA of the CDR3 is TGTGCCAGCAGCCCACAGGGGGCAAGTGCTGGGGCCAACGTCCTGACTTTC.

V and J are TRBV15 and TRBJ2-1, with 9 nucleotides matching TRBD2. V was clipped by 1 base and J by 6 bases; unmatched bases: 4. The CDR3 is 15 amino acids. CDR1 is LNHNV and CDR2 is YYDKDF in the germline V gene (reference sequence). CDR3: CATSRVLAGSNEQFF. The DNA for the CDR3 is TGTGCCACCAGCAGAGTACTAGCGGGCTCCAATGAGCAGTTCTTC.

The rearrangement uses TRBV2 and TRBJ1-1; weak D call: TRBD1 (5 bases). Germline values: CDR1 SNHLY, CDR2 FYNNEI. V lost 8 bases, J lost 7 bases, and 14 bases lay in between. The length of the CDR3 is 12 residues. CDR3 DNA sequence: TGTGCCAGCCGGGACTCCTTTTTTGAAGCTTTCTTT. Protein: CASRDSFFEAFF.

V gene TRBV30 combines with J gene TRBJ2-1, with TRBD2 matching 13 bases. CDR3 length equals 18 residues. CDR1 is GTSNPN and CDR2 is SVGIG in the germline V gene (reference sequence). J was trimmed by 8 bases and V by 2 bases; bases with no gene match: 15. The CDR3 DNA reads TGTGCCTGGAGTCCCACACGGGCGGGACTAGCGGGATTGGATGAGCAGTTCTTC. This encodes CAWSPTRAGLAGLDEQFF.

V and J are TRBV5-4 and TRBJ2-3, with D possibly being TRBD1 (5 bases). Trimming shortened V by 0 bases and J by 4 bases, and 9 bases separated the two germline ends. Germline CDR1 is SGHNT and CDR2 is YYREEE (reference sequence). The CDR3 has 14 amino acids. The CDR3 nucleotides are TGTGCCAGCAGCTTGGTTCAGGGCGCAGATACGCAGTATTTT. The encoded protein is CASSLVQGADTQYF.

This clone was seen only a few times. The rearrangement joins TRBV7-8 to TRBJ2-3, with 9 bases that match TRBD2. Germline V gene data show CDR1 as SGHVS and CDR2 as FQNEAQ. The V and J ends lost 1 base and 4 bases, in that order; junction bases with no gene match: 9. The CDR3 has 17 amino acids. The CDR3 bases are TGTGCCAGCAGCTTAGTTGGCGCTAGCGGGAACGCAGATACGCAGTATTTT. It encodes CASSLVGASGNADTQYF. Drawing the rest from reference TRBV7-8 and TRBJ2-3, the complete variable domain is GAGVSQSPRYKVAKRGQDVALRCDPISGHVSLFWYQQALGQGPEFLTYFQNEAQLDKSGLPSDRFFAERPEGSVSTLKIQRTQQEDSAVYLCASSLVGASGNADTQYFGPGTRLTVL.

The chain carries TRBV18 and TRBJ1-5, with D unresolved. Germline V gene lookup returns CDR1 KGHSH and CDR2 LQKENI. V shed 4 bases and J shed 0 bases, with 13 bases lying between them. The CDR3 is 16 residues long. CDR3 region: CASSLQEDYSNQPQHF. For the CDR3, the DNA is TGTGCCAGCTCACTTCAGGAGGATTATAGCAATCAGCCCCAGCATTTT.

The gene calls are TRBV11-2 and TRBJ2-5; D perhaps matches TRBD2 (6 bases). This CDR3 has 14 amino acids. V was cut by 4 bases and J by 4 bases, with 13 bases left in between. Germline CDR1 and CDR2: SGHAT and FQNNGV. This CDR3 is CASSSGGWGETQYF. CDR3 bases: TGTGCCAGCAGCTCTGGAGGGTGGGGAGAGACCCAGTACTTC.

This chain links TRBV6-1 with TRBJ2-5, with 7 bases fitting TRBD1. The CDR3 loop spans 15 amino acids. V was pared by 2 bases and J by 4 bases, with 7 bases of the junction left unmatched. The germline V gene encodes CDR1 MNHNS and CDR2 SASEGT. The CDR3 here is CASSESRDRRETQYF. CDR3 DNA: TGTGCCAGCAGTGAATCCCGGGACAGAAGAGAGACCCAGTACTTC.